This T cell receptor (beta chain) was found in a study of shared clonotypes between healthy human individuals (TCRdb year 2020). With respect to the entire study: The cohort included three men and a couple of women between 18 and 49 years of age. For each donor, CD4 naive and CD4 memory were each run on three plates, CD8 naive on two plates, and CD8 memory on one plate. Libraries were prepared and TCR repertoires were sequenced by different laboratories using diverse techniques, in order to increase sequencing depth and limit assay-specific biases. Leukapheresis yielded between about 0.85 and 10 billion PBMCs per donor. To estimate repertoire size and how much clonotypes are shared between individuals, the study performed deep sequencing of blood TCR repertoires from five healthy adults. What the research found in general, with its limitations: Estimated clonotype richness was generally larger for naive than for memory subsets. About 4.5% of naive CD4, 3.5% of naive CD8, roughly 2.5% of memory CD4, and roughly 0.4% of memory CD8 clonotypes were shared across several donors. Based on pairwise subsampling, the degree of clonotype sharing among donors was expected to be affected by sequencing depth. Incomplete sequencing was indicated by rarefaction of sorted-subset datasets, despite the large sequencing depth. Sampling was restricted to blood, and TCR repertoires in tissues likely differ from the TCR repertoires found in blood. Because the study included a small number of donors, the genetic and exposure-history diversity represented was limited. Clonotypes shared by all four sorted-subset donors showed higher generation probabilities than non-shared clonotypes.

TCR CDR3 regions were amplified from genomic DNA by multiplex PCR using the deep immunoSEQ assay. Genomic DNA extracted from each cell subset was distributed evenly over all wells of several immunoSEQ 96-well plates, and each plate served as one replicate. Each replicate PCR for sorted subsets received around 210 ng genomic DNA, equal to 28,000 or so T cell genomes. Purified libraries were quantified with a Qubit 3.0 fluorometer, sized on a Bioanalyzer 2100, and re-quantified with the KAPA Library Quantification kit. A separate single-read 150-cycle Illumina NextSeq 550 flow cell was used to sequence each immunoSEQ 96-well plate. In the source study's methods: The immunoSEQ output contained only junctional sequences without quality scores, so filtering could not match that applied to full-length reads. To assign V/J genes and CDR3, sequences were annotated using PyIR, a Python wrapper for IgBLAST v1.9, with IMGT germline references. Reads were filtered out if the reads had weak V/J assignments (E-value above 1e-6), no CDR3, stop codons, out-of-frame junctions, or ambiguous translated residues. V3J clonotypes were defined as sequences sharing the same inferred V gene, J gene, and CDR3 amino acid sequence. Percentage overlap between repertoires was calculated by dividing the number of shared unique clonotypes by the size of the smaller repertoire. Richness of each repertoire was evaluated using RTK rarefaction, the Chao1 estimator, and Recon v2.1 estimates of unobserved clonotypes. For all TCRbeta clonotypes obtained by the gDNA method from a handful of donors, generation probabilities were computed with OLGA. Here the immuneACCESS table is served through TCRdb, limited to in-frame sequences with V and J called. Missing clones are a known gap in these copies; in checked studies unresolved V genes cover under half, and the rest lacks a known reason. For V, J and clone size, that table is used; D and trimming come from the DNA. Recorded for this sample are around 200,000 clones; about 68% of them occurred a single time. The top ten clones comprise 10% of the sample.

In regard to this clone: Its recognized antigen is unknown. Within one base of it there is no much larger clone, and no base qualities were kept.

The donors were healthy, HIV-negative adults with no recently reported acute infections or vaccinations. Every donor was a Caucasian adult living in Nashville, Tennessee, USA. CD4+ T cells were enriched through magnetic negative selection, after which naive cells were positively selected on CD45RA and the remaining negative fraction served as the memory subset. Blood was collected by leukapheresis, and PBMCs were isolated by Ficoll-Histopaque density gradient centrifugation and then cryopreserved in liquid nitrogen vapor phase. Analytical flow cytometry was used to check the purity and quantity of each magnetically sorted T cell population. Genomic DNA was isolated from every sorted fraction and measured by UV absorbance on a Nanodrop 2000c. This sequence originates from a man younger than 45 in good health. Specimen: memory CD4+ T cells sorted from blood. This specimen's cell subset or site label, per the study, means: CD45RA-negative fraction.

The sequenced DNA is TGTGCCAGCAGTGATAAAACAGGGGATGAGCAGTTCTTC. This sequence encodes CASSDKTGDEQFF. The rearrangement joined TRBV25-1 to TRBJ2-1, and 7 junction bases match TRBD1. Germline trimming amounts to 3 bases on V and 8 bases on J, with 4 as the count of junction bases outside the gene matches. Via the germline V gene, CDR1 is MGHDK and CDR2 SYGVNS. The CDR3 goes from the cysteine to the phenylalanine over 13 residues. The kept DNA is CDR3 alone, 39 bases in frame from the first base.